Sequencing of this TCR beta chain was carried out in a study of blood T cells in healthy people across ages. Study findings and constraints: Diversity was estimated from one million T cells, and these estimates were considered underestimates.

Then a second PCR, running roughly 7 to 12 cycles, was carried out with a sample-barcoded 5' primer and a J-beta primer mix. Each cDNA molecule, via a template-switch adaptor with 12 random nucleotides, was tagged. Sequencing yielded, for each sample, at least 3 million paired-end reads carrying CDR3. TCRdb recomputed calls from the 5' RACE reads with MiXCR, one row per CDR3 protein. The sample contains some 670,000 distinct CDR3 sequences, around 50% of which appear only once. The table lists this clonotype with many counts. No antigen is known for it. This TCR derives from a woman aged 80 or older in good health. The sequenced sample was blood.

CDR3 residues: CSAHPSGRAEEQFF. CDR3 nucleotides: TGCAGTGCTCACCCTAGCGGGAGGGCCGAGGAGCAGTTCTTC. The rearrangement joins TRBV20-1 to TRBJ2-1, with 12 bases that match TRBD2. V lost 5 bases and J lost 10; bases outside the gene matches: 9. The CDR3 is made up of 14 amino acids. CDR1 and CDR2 (germline): DFQATT, SNEGSKA (reference sequence).